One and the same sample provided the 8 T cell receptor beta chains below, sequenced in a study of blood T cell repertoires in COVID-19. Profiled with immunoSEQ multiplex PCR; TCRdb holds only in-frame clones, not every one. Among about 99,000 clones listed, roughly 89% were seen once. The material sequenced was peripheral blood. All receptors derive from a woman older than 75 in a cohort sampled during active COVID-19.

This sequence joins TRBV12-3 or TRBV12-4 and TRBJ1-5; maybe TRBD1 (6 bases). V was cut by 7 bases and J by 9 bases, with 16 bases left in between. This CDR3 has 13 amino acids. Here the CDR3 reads CASTRDTRGPQHF. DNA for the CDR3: TGTGCCAGCACACGGGACACTCGGGGGCCCCAGCATTTT.

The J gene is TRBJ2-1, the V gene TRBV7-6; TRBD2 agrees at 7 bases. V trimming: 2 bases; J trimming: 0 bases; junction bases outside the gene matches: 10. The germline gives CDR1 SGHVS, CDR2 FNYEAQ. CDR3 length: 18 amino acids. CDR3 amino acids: CASSLPALAEISYNEQFF. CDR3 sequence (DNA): TGTGCCAGCAGCTTACCGGCCCTAGCGGAGATCTCCTACAATGAGCAGTTCTTC.

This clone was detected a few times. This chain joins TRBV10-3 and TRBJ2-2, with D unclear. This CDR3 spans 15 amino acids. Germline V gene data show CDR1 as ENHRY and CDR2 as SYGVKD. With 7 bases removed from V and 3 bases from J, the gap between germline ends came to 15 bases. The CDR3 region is CAIKGIGGDTGELFF. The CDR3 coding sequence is TGTGCCATCAAAGGTATTGGCGGAGACACCGGGGAGCTGTTTTTT.

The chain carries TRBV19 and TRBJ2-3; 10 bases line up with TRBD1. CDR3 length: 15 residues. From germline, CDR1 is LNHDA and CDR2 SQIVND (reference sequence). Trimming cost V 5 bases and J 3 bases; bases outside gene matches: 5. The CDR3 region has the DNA TGTGCCAGTAGTCAGACAGGGGGCTGGACAGATACGCAGTATTTT. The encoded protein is CASSQTGGWTDTQYF.

The CDR3 bases are TGCAGCGTTGAAGAGGGGCAGGGAGGGATATGGGGGGCCAACGTCCTGACTTTC. Residues: CSVEEGQGGIWGANVLTF. The V and J genes are TRBV29-1 and TRBJ2-6, with 7 nucleotides matching TRBD2. With V trimmed by 0 bases and J by 4 bases, 12 bases remained unmatched. CDR3 length: 18 residues. Per the germline V gene, CDR1 is SQVTM and CDR2 is ANQGSEA.

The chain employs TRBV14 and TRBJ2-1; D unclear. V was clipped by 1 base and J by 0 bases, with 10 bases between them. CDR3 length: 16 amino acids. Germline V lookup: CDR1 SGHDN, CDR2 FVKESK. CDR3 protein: CASSQASASSYNEQFF. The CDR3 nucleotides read TGTGCCAGCAGCCAAGCCTCAGCGAGCTCCTACAATGAGCAGTTCTTC. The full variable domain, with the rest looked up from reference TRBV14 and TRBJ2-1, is EAGVTQFPSHSVIEKGQTVTLRCDPISGHDNLYWYRRVMGKEIKFLLHFVKESKQDESGMPNNRFLAERTGGTYSTLKVQPAELEDSGVYFCASSQASASSYNEQFFGPGTRLTVL.

CDR3 residues: CASSRTNVNYGYTF. CDR3 nucleotides: TGTGCCAGTAGTCGGACAAATGTTAACTATGGCTACACCTTC. V is TRBV19 and J is TRBJ1-2, with D tentatively TRBD1 (5 bases). The CDR3 contains 14 residues. V shed 5 bases and J shed 1 base, with 11 bases lying between them. CDR1 and CDR2 (germline): LNHDA, SQIVND (reference sequence).

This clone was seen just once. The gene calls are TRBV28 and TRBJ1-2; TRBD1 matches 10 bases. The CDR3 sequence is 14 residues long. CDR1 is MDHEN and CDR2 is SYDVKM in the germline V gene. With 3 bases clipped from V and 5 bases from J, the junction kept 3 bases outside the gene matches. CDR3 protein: CASSLGQGKYGYTF. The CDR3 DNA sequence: TGTGCCAGCAGTTTGGGACAGGGGAAATATGGCTACACCTTC.